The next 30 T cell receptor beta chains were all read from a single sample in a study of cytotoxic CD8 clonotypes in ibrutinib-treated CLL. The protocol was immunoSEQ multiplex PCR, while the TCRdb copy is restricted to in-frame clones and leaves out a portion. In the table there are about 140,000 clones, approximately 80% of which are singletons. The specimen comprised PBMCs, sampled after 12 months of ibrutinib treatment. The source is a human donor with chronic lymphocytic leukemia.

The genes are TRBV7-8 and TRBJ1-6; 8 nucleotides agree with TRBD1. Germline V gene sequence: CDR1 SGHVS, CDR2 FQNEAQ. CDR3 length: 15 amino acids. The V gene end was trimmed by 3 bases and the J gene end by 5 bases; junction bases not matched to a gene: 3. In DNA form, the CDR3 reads TGTGCCAGCAGCTTTAACAGGGGGGATAATTCACCCCTCCACTTT. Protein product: CASSFNRGDNSPLHF.

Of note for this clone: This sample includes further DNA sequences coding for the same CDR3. The CDR3 region has the DNA TGTGCCAGCTCACCCGGGACATACGAGCAGTACTTC. Protein sequence: CASSPGTYEQYF. The J gene is TRBJ2-7, the V gene TRBV18, with D perhaps matching TRBD1 (6 bases). The germline V gene has CDR1 KGHSH and CDR2 LQKENI. This CDR3 is built from 12 residues. The germline V and J ends were trimmed by 3 bases and 4 bases, with 7 bases remaining between them.

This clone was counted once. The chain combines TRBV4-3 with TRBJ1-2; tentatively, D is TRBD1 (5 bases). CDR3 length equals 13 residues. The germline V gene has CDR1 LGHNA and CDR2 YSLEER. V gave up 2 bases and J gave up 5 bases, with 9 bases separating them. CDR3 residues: CASSQSGGYGYTF. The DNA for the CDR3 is TGCGCCAGCAGCCAATCCGGGGGTTATGGCTACACCTTC.

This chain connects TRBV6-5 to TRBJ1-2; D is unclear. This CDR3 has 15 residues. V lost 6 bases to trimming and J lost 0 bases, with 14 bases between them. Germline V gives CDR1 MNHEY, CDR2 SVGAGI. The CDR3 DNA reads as TGTGCCAGCAGCTTCTCGCCAGGCACTAACTATGGCTACACCTTC. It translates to CASSFSPGTNYGYTF.

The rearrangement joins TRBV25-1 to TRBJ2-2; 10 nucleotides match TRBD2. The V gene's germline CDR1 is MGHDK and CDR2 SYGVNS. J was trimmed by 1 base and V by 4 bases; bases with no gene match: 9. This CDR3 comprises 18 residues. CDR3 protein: CASSAVAGTSVNTGELFF. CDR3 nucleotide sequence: TGTGCCAGCAGTGCCGTCGCCGGGACTAGCGTGAACACCGGGGAGCTGTTTTTT.

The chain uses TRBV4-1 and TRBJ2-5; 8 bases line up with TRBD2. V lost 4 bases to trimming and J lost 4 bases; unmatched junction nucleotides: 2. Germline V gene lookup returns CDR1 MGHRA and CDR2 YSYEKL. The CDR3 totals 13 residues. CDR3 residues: CASSRLAGETQYF. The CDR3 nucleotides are TGCGCCAGCAGCCGCCTAGCGGGAGAGACCCAGTACTTC.

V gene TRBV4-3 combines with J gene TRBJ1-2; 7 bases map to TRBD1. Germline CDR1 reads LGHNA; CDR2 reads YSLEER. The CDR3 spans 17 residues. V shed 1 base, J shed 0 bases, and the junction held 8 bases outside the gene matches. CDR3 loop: CASSQGPGTATNYGYTF. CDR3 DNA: TGCGCCAGCAGCCAAGGACCCGGGACAGCCACTAACTATGGCTACACCTTC.

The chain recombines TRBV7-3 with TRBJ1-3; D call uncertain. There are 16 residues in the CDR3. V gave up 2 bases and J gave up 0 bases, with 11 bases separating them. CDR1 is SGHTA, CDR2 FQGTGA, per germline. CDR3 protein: CASSLGPLSSGNTIYF. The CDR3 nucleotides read TGTGCCAGCAGCTTAGGTCCGCTCTCCTCTGGAAACACCATATATTTT.

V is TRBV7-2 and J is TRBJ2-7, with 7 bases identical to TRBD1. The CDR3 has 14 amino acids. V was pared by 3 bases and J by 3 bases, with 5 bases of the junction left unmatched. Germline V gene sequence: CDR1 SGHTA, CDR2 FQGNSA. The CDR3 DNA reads TGTGCCAGCAGCTTCCGGGACAGCGACTACGAGCAGTACTTC. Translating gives CASSFRDSDYEQYF.

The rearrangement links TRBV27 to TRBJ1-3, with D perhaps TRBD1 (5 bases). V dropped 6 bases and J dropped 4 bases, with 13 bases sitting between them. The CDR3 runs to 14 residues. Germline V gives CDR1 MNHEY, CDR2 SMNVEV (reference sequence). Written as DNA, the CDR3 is TGTGCCAGCAGCCTAAGGGGCTACGGAAACACCATATATTTT. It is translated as CASSLRGYGNTIYF.

The CDR3 loop is CASTTDSLHEQYF. The CDR3 DNA follows: TGTGCCAGCACTACAGACAGTCTCCACGAGCAGTACTTC. This chain uses TRBV6-1 with TRBJ2-7, with D possibly being TRBD1 (5 bases). CDR3 length: 13 amino acids. Between the trimmed V and J ends, which lost 7 bases and 5 bases, there was a span of 15 bases. The germline V gene has CDR1 MNHNS and CDR2 SASEGT.

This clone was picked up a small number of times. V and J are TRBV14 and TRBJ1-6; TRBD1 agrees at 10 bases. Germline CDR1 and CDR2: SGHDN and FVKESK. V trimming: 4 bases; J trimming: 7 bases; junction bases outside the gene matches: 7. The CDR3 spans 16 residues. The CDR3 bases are TGTGCCAGCAGCCTCAGACAGGGGGCTGGAAATTCACCCCTCCACTTT. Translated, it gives CASSLRQGAGNSPLHF.

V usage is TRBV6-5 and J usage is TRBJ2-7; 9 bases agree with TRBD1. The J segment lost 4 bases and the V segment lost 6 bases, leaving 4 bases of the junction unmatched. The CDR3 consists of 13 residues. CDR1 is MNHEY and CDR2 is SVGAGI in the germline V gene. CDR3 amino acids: CASRGQGLYEQYF. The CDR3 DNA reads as TGTGCCAGCAGGGGACAGGGACTTTACGAGCAGTACTTC.

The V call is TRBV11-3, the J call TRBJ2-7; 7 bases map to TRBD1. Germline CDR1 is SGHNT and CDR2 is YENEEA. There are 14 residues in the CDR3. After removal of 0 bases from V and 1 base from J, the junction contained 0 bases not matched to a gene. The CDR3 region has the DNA TGTGCCAGCAGCTTAGAGGGACAGTCCTACGAGCAGTACTTC. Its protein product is CASSLEGQSYEQYF.

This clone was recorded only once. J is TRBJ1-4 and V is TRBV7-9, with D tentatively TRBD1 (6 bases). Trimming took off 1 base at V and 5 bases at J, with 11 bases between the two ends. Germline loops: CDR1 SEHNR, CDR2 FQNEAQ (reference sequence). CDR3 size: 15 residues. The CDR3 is CASSLEGTKNEKLFF. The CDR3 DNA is TGTGCCAGCAGCTTAGAGGGGACAAAGAATGAAAAACTGTTTTTT. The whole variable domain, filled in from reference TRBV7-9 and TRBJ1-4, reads DTGVSQNPRHKITKRGQNVTFRCDPISEHNRLYWYRQTLGQGPEFLTYFQNEAQLEKSRLLSDRFSAERPKGSFSTLEIQRTEQGDSAMYLCASSLEGTKNEKLFFGSGTQLSVL.

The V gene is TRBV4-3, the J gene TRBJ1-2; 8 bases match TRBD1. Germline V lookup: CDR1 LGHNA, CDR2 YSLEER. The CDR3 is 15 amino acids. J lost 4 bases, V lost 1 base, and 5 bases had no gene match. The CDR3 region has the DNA TGCGCCAGCAGCCAAGCCCCACAGGGGGGCTATGGCTACACCTTC. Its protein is CASSQAPQGGYGYTF.

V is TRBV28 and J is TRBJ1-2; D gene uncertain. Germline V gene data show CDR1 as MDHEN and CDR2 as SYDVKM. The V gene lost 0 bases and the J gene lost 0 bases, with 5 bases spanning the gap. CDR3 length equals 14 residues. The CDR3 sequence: CASSLWGANYGYTF. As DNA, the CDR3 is TGTGCCAGCAGTTTATGGGGAGCTAACTATGGCTACACCTTC.

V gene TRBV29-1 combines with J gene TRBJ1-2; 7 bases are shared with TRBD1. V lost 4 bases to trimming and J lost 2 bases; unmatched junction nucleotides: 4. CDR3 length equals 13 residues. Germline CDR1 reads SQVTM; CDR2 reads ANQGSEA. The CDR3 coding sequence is TGCAGCGTTGCTGACAGGGACAACTATGGCTACACCTTC. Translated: CSVADRDNYGYTF.

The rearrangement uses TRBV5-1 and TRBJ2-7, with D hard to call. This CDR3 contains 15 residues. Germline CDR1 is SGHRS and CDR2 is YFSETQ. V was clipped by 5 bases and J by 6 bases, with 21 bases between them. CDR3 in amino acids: CASRLGMELGIEQYF. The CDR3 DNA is TGCGCCAGCAGGCTGGGGATGGAGCTGGGTATCGAGCAGTACTTC.

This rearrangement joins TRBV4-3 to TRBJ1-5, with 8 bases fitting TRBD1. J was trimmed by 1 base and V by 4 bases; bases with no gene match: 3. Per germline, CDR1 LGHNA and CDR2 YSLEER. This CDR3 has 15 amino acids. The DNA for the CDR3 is TGCGCCAGCAGCCCACGGACAGGGAGCAATCAGCCCCAGCATTTT. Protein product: CASSPRTGSNQPQHF.

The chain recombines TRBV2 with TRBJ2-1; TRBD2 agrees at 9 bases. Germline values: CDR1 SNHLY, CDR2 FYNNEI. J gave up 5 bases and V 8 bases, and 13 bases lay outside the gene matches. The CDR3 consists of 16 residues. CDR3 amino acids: CASDLGRGGRDNEQFF. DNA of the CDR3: TGTGCCAGCGACTTGGGGCGGGGGGGCCGCGACAATGAGCAGTTCTTC.

The CDR3 coding sequence is TGTGCCAGCAGTGAATCCCACGAGCAGTACTTC. Its translation: CASSESHEQYF. V is TRBV2 and J is TRBJ2-7; D remains ambiguous. Germline V gives CDR1 SNHLY, CDR2 FYNNEI. CDR3 size: 11 residues. V gave up 2 bases and J gave up 5 bases, with 4 bases separating them.

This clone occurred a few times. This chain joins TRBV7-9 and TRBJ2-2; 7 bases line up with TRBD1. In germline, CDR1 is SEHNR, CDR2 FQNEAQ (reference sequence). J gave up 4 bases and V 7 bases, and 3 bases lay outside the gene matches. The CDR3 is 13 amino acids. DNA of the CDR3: TGTGCCAGCACACAGGGGACCACCGGGGAGCTGTTTTTT. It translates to CASTQGTTGELFF.

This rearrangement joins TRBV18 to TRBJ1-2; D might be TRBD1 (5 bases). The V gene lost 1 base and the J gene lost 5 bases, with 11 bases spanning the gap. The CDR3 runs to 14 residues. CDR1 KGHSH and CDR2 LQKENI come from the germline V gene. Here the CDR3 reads CASSPQGREYGYTF. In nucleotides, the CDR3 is TGTGCCAGCTCACCACAAGGCAGGGAATATGGCTACACCTTC.

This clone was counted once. CDR3 DNA sequence: TGTGCCAGCCTAGACTTGTTCATGAACACTGAAGCTTTCTTT. It yields the protein CASLDLFMNTEAFF. The genes are TRBV28 and TRBJ1-1; D is unresolved. The CDR3 sequence is 14 residues long. The germline CDR1 and CDR2 sequences are MDHEN and SYDVKM. Trimming pared 8 bases from V and 0 bases from J, leaving 13 bases between.

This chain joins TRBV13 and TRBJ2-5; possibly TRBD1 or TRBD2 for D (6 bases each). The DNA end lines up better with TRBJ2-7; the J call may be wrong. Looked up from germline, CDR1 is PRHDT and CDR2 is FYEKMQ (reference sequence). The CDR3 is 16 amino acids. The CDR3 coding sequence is TGTGCCAGCAGCTTATCTTGGGGGGCCCATCAGTACGAGCAGTACTTC. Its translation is CASSLSWGAHQYEQYF.

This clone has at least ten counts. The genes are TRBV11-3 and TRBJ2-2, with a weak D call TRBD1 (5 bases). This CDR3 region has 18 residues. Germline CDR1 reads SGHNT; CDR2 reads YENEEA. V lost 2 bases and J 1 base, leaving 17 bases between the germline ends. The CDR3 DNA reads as TGTGCCAGCAGCTTAAAGTTTTGGGGCTTGGGGAACACCGGGGAGCTGTTTTTT. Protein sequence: CASSLKFWGLGNTGELFF. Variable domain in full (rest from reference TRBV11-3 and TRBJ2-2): EAGVVQSPRYKIIEKKQPVAFWCNPISGHNTLYWYLQNLGQGPELLIRYENEEAVDDSQLPKDRFSAERLKGVDSTLKIQPAELGDSAVYLCASSLKFWGLGNTGELFFGEGSRLTVL.

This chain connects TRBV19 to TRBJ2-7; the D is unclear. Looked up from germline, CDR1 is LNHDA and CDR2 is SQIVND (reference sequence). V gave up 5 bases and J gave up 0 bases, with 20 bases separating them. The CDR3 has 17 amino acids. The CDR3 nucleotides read TGTGCCAGTAGTCCAAAGGGCTCCACCCTCCGCTCCTACGAGCAGTACTTC. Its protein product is CASSPKGSTLRSYEQYF. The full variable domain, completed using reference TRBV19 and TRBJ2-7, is DGGITQSPKYLFRKEGQNVTLSCEQNLNHDAMYWYRQDPGQGLRLIYYSQIVNDFQKGDIAEGYSVSREKKESFPLTVTSAQKNPTAFYLCASSPKGSTLRSYEQYFGPGTRLTVT.

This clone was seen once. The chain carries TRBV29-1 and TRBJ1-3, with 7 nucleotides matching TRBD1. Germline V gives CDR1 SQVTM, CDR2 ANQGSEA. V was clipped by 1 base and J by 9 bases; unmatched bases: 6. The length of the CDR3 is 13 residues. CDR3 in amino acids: CSVEGGGAGTIYF. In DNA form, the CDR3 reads TGCAGCGTTGAAGGAGGGGGCGCGGGCACCATATATTTT.

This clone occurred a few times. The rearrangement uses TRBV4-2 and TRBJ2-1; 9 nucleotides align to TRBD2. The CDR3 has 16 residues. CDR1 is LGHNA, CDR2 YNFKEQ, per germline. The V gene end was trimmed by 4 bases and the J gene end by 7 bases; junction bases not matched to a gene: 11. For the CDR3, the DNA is TGTGCCAGCAGCCCACCTCCGGGACTAGCAGTAAATGAGCAGTTCTTC. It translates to CASSPPPGLAVNEQFF.